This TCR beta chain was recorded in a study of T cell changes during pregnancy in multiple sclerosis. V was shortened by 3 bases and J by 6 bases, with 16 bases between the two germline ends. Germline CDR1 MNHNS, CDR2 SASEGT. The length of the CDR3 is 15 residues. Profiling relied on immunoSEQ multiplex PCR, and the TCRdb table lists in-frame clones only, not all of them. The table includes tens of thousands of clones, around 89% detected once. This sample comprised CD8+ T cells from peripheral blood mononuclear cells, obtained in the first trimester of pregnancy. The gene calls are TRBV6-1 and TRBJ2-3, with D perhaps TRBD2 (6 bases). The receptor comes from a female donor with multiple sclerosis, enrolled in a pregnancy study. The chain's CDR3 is CASSDRRGPGDTQYF. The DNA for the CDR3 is TGTGCCAGCAGTGATCGGCGGGGACCAGGGGATACGCAGTATTTT.